Sequencing of this TCR beta chain was carried out in a study of blood T cell repertoires in COVID-19. Study at large: Italy, Spain and the United States were the sources of the convalescent and acute COVID-19 samples. T cells, B-cell-depleted T cells, or PBMCs supplied cDNA or gDNA.

The CDR3 length is 16 residues. With 5 bases clipped from V and 3 bases from J, the junction kept 7 bases outside the gene matches. The germline V gene encodes CDR1 SGHRS and CDR2 YFSETQ. Per the original data handling: Reference gene primer amplification in the assay estimated nucleated cell counts. TCRdb's table, derived via immunoSEQ multiplex PCR, lists solely in-frame clones and lacks some. V and J calls and clone size are copied from that table; D and trimming were computed from the DNA. The table includes under 300,000 clones, about 80% detected once. The table lists this clone with a few counts.

The chain uses TRBV5-1 and TRBJ2-7; 14 bases agree with TRBD2. The sequenced material came from peripheral blood. This TCR came from an elderly woman with acute or convalescent COVID-19. CDR3 region: CASRTGLAGGHYEQYF. DNA for the CDR3: TGCGCCAGCAGGACTGGACTAGCGGGGGGACACTACGAGCAGTACTTC.